This entry concerns a single T cell receptor (beta chain). This receptor's antigen is unknown. Per-base quality was not reported, and no clone a single base away is much larger than it. These data originate in a study of T-cell reconstitution after alpha-beta-depleted transplantation in children (dated by TCRdb to the mid-2010s). Regarding the research as a whole: Using TCR repertoire profiling, the study quantitatively followed how T-cell immune reconstitution unfolded in children after TCRalphabeta/CD19-depleted allogeneic hematopoietic cell transplantation. The full study reports these points: The apparently early recovery of alphabetaT-cell counts about two months after transplant reportedly depended on only several hundred rapidly expanded clones that came from non-depleted graft cells. The high TCRbeta diversity at day 60 in some patients was ascribed to recipient T cells and intrathymic progenitors that had survived conditioning. Over subsequent months, a decline in hyperexpanded clone frequencies was noted, and after one year, T-cell counts and TCRbeta diversity were mostly ascribed to newly produced T cells.

V and J are truncated by 5 bases and 0 bases respectively, leaving an intervening sequence of 15 bases. From its cysteine to its phenylalanine, the CDR3 spans 16 amino acids. Of all the DNA, just the CDR3 is kept, 48 bases in frame from base 1. Sequences SGHVS (CDR1) and FNYEAQ (CDR2) are obtained from the germline V gene. Library generation was performed with PCR. Sequenced on an Illumina HiSeq 2500. TCR libraries were prepared with molecular barcoding, using unique molecular identifiers to normalize TCRbeta repertoire quantification. Using fastp trimming at Q25 and MiXCR clonotype assembly, TCRdb reanalyzed the public sequencing data and kept in-frame beta chains. Records with the same CDR3 protein are collapsed into one entry carrying the most frequent genes and DNA. The sample records about 500,000 distinct CDR3 sequences, about an eighth of which are singletons. Around 15% of the sample lies in the top ten.

Reading the label with the study, this specimen's treatment or condition is: allogeneic hematopoietic cell transplantation with graft depleted of TCRalphabeta T cells and CD19 B cells. The children who served as transplant recipients had been given grafts of TCRalphabeta/CD19-depleted allogeneic hematopoietic cells. The sequencing used PBMCs, mostly from graft donor cells, collected 180 days after TCRalphabeta/CD19-depleted stem cell transplant. The rearrangement combines TRBV7-6 with TRBJ2-3; TRBD1 is a possible D gene, resting on 5 matching bases. This TCR was recovered from a female patient aged 2-15 years who had a stem cell transplant for aplastic anemia, so the T cells may come from the graft donor. The nucleotide sequence is TGTGCCAGCAGCCATCCAGGGCAAACTAGCACAGATACGCAGTATTTT. This codes for CASSHPGQTSTDTQYF.